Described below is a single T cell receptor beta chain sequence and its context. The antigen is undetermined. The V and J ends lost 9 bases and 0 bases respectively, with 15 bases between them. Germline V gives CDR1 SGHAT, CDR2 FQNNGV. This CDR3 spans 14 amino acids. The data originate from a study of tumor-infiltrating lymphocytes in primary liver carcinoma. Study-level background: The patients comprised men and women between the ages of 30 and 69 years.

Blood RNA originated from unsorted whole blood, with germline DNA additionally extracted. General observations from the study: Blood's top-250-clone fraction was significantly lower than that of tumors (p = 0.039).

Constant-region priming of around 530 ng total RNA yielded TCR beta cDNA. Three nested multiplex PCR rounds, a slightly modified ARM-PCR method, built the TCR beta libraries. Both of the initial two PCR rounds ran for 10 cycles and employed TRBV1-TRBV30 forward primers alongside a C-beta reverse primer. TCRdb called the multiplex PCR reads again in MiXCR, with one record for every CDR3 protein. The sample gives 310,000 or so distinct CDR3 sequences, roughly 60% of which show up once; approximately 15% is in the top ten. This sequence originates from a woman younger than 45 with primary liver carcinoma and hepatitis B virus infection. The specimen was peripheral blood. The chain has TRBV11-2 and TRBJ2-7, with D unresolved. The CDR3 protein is CASSIVSASYEQYV. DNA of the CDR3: TGTGCCAGTAGCATCGTCAGTGCCTCCTACGAGCAGTACGTC.